Presented here are 17 T cell receptor beta chains from one specimen sequenced in a study of long-term antiretroviral therapy in people with HIV. Survey-level resolution applied to immunoSEQ assay v3.0. TCRdb's copy holds only in-frame clones and misses some; the assay was immunoSEQ multiplex PCR. The table shows some 31,000 clones, with 70% to 90% occurring only once. The source material was unsorted PBMCs, sampled 1.1 years after starting antiretroviral therapy. The receptors stem from a man between 18 and 29 years old with HIV.

The genes are TRBV7-9 and TRBJ2-7; D is ambiguous. There are 13 residues in the CDR3. Germline CDR1 SEHNR, CDR2 FQNEAQ (reference sequence). V lost 2 bases to trimming and J lost 2 bases, with 7 bases between them. This CDR3 reads CASSLNGPYEQYF. The CDR3 DNA reads as TGTGCCAGCAGCTTAAACGGACCCTACGAGCAGTACTTC.

The V and J genes are TRBV19 and TRBJ1-5; 7 nucleotides match TRBD1. The CDR3 is 15 amino acids. With V trimmed by 5 bases and J by 7 bases, 11 bases remained unmatched. Germline V CDR1 and CDR2: LNHDA, SQIVND (reference sequence). CDR3 amino acids: CASSAGTVNFQPQHF. CDR3 nucleotides: TGTGCCAGTAGTGCCGGGACAGTGAATTTCCAGCCCCAGCATTTT.

The chain employs TRBV7-9 and TRBJ1-1; the D gene is possibly TRBD1 (6 bases). This CDR3 region has 17 residues. With 5 bases removed from V and 0 bases from J, the gap between germline ends came to 19 bases. Germline V gene lookup returns CDR1 SEHNR and CDR2 FQNEAQ (reference sequence). This chain's CDR3 is CASSNRQVGRMNTEAFF. In DNA form, the CDR3 reads TGTGCCAGCAGCAACCGACAGGTGGGCAGAATGAACACTGAAGCTTTCTTT.

V and J are TRBV11-2 and TRBJ2-7; TRBD1 is a possible D gene (5 bases). CDR3 length: 16 amino acids. Germline V gives CDR1 SGHAT, CDR2 FQNNGV. V gave up 4 bases and J gave up 2 bases, with 18 bases separating them. This CDR3 is CASSWTHDPQTYEQYF. CDR3 sequence (DNA): TGTGCCAGCAGCTGGACACACGACCCACAGACCTACGAGCAGTACTTC.

V is TRBV4-1 and J is TRBJ2-1; TRBD1 matches at 7 bases. Germline CDR1 and CDR2: MGHRA and YSYEKL. Trimming removed 4 bases from V and 5 bases from J; junction bases left unmatched: 8. The CDR3 totals 15 residues. The CDR3 DNA reads TGCGCCAGCAGCCCCTGGGGGACAGATCACAATGAGCAGTTCTTC. Its protein is CASSPWGTDHNEQFF.

The chain has TRBV28 and TRBJ2-7; 9 bases agree with TRBD2. Unmatched junction bases numbered 7, after V lost 3 bases and J lost 7 bases. Germline V gives CDR1 MDHEN, CDR2 SYDVKM. The CDR3 loop spans 14 amino acids. The CDR3 coding sequence is TGTGCCAGCAGTTTCGGCGGGAGGGCCGGTGAGCAGTACTTC. This encodes CASSFGGRAGEQYF.

Here the CDR3 DNA reads TGTGCCAGCAGGAAGGGGGTCTTCCAGAATTATGGCTACACCTTC. It translates to CASRKGVFQNYGYTF. This chain links TRBV7-2 with TRBJ1-2; D may be TRBD1 (6 bases). V was cut by 6 bases and J by 5 bases, with 19 bases left in between. Germline CDR1 is SGHTA and CDR2 is FQGNSA. This CDR3 is built from 15 residues.

V usage is TRBV5-4 and J usage is TRBJ1-2, with 7 bases matching TRBD1. J was trimmed by 4 bases and V by 4 bases; bases with no gene match: 7. Germline loops: CDR1 SGHNT, CDR2 YYREEE (reference sequence). The CDR3 runs to 14 residues. CDR3: CASSQTGISYGYTF. CDR3 sequence (DNA): TGTGCCAGCAGCCAGACAGGGATCAGCTATGGCTACACCTTC.

The chain recombines TRBV7-8 with TRBJ1-2, with 7 bases aligning to TRBD1. Trimming at V came to 5 bases and at J to 0 bases, leaving 9 bases not matched to a gene. The CDR3 sequence is 16 residues long. Germline V gene data show CDR1 as SGHVS and CDR2 as FQNEAQ. The CDR3 protein is CASSATGETANYGYTF. CDR3 nucleotide sequence: TGTGCCAGCAGCGCCACAGGGGAAACCGCTAACTATGGCTACACCTTC.

This clone was seen only once. The chain recombines TRBV6-5 with TRBJ1-5, with D perhaps matching TRBD1 (5 bases). The V gene lost 2 bases and the J gene lost 6 bases, with 17 bases spanning the gap. This CDR3 is 16 amino acids long. The V gene's germline CDR1 is MNHEY and CDR2 SVGAGI. CDR3 region: CASSYGGPLGSQPQHF. CDR3 DNA sequence: TGTGCCAGCAGTTACGGGGGTCCTTTAGGTAGTCAGCCCCAGCATTTT.

The J gene is TRBJ2-3, the V gene TRBV5-4; D might be TRBD1 (6 bases). V was clipped by 4 bases and J by 6 bases, with 15 bases between them. The CDR3 sequence is 14 residues long. From germline, CDR1 is SGHNT and CDR2 YYREEE (reference sequence). The CDR3 region is CASSATEQGDTQYF. CDR3 DNA: TGTGCCAGCAGCGCTACCGAACAGGGTGATACGCAGTATTTT.

The J gene is TRBJ2-5, the V gene TRBV5-1; no definite D call. This CDR3 spans 13 amino acids. From germline, CDR1 is SGHRS and CDR2 YFSETQ. Trimming took 2 bases from V and 2 from J, leaving 7 bases between them. This chain's CDR3 is CASSLGRQETQYF. The CDR3 DNA is TGCGCCAGCAGCTTAGGACGGCAAGAGACCCAGTACTTC.

CDR3 protein: CASSLFRATDGYTF. In DNA form, the CDR3 reads TGTGCCAGCAGTTTATTTAGGGCTACCGATGGCTACACCTTC. This chain joins TRBV28 and TRBJ1-2; unclear D gene. The V gene lost 1 base and the J gene lost 6 bases, with 12 bases spanning the gap. In germline, CDR1 is MDHEN, CDR2 SYDVKM. CDR3 length: 14 amino acids.

This chain connects TRBV7-9 to TRBJ2-5, with 9 bases aligning to TRBD2. The germline V gene encodes CDR1 SEHNR and CDR2 FQNEAQ (reference sequence). V trimming: 5 bases; J trimming: 1 base; junction bases outside the gene matches: 8. The CDR3 is 16 amino acids. CDR3 nucleotide sequence: TGTGCCAGCAGCCCCGGGACTAGCTCCCGCCAAGAGACCCAGTACTTC. Amino acid sequence: CASSPGTSSRQETQYF.

The rearrangement uses TRBV5-1 and TRBJ2-7; D is undetermined. Trimming took 4 bases from V and 0 from J, leaving 14 bases between them. The CDR3 has 15 residues. Germline V gene sequence: CDR1 SGHRS, CDR2 YFSETQ. The CDR3 region has the DNA TGCGCCAGCAGCGCACACTCGGACGGCTCCTACGAGCAGTACTTC. Protein sequence: CASSAHSDGSYEQYF.

This clone is classed as medium-sized. The rearrangement links TRBV19 to TRBJ2-3, with D maybe TRBD2 (5 bases). Trimming stripped 1 base from V and 7 bases from J, with 12 bases between. The CDR3 covers 14 residues. Germline CDR1 is LNHDA and CDR2 is SQIVND (reference sequence). The chain's CDR3 is CASSIGTGEHTQYF. The CDR3 region has the DNA TGTGCCAGTAGTATAGGGACTGGGGAACATACGCAGTATTTT.

The DNA for the CDR3 is TGTGCCAGCATCCCGGGTGGAGTAAACCTTGGAAACACCATATATTTT. Protein product: CASIPGGVNLGNTIYF. This chain joins TRBV7-9 and TRBJ1-3; no clear D gene. V lost 7 bases, J lost 3 bases, and 19 bases lay in between. From germline, CDR1 is SEHNR and CDR2 FQNEAQ (reference sequence). The CDR3 has 16 residues.